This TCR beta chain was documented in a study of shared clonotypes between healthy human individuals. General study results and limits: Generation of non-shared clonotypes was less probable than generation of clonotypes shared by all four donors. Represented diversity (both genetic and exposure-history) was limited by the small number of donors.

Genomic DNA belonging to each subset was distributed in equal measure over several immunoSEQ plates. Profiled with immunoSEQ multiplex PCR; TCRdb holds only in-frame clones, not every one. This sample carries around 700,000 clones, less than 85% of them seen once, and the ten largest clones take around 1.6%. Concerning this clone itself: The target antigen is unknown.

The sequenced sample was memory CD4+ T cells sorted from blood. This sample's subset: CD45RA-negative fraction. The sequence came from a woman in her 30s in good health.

This chain's CDR3 is CASSVGQGRSGNTIYF. The CDR3 DNA sequence: TGTGCCAGCAGCGTCGGACAGGGCCGATCTGGAAACACCATATATTTT. The chain couples TRBV9 to TRBJ1-3; 8 nucleotides agree with TRBD1. CDR1 is SGDLS and CDR2 is YYNGEE in the germline V gene. The CDR3 sequence is 16 residues long. Germline trimming cut 2 bases from V and 1 base from J; bases unmatched to any gene: 5.